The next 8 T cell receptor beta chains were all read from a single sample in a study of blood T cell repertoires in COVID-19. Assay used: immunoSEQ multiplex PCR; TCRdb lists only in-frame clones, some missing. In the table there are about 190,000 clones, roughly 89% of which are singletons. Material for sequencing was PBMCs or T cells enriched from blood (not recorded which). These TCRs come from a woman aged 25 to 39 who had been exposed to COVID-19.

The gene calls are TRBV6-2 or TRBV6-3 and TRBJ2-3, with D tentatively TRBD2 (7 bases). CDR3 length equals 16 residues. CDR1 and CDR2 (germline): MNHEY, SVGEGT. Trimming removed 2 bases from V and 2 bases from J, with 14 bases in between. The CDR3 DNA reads TGTGCCAGCAGTTACAGGGGGGGGGTGACCACAGATACGCAGTATTTT. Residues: CASSYRGGVTTDTQYF.

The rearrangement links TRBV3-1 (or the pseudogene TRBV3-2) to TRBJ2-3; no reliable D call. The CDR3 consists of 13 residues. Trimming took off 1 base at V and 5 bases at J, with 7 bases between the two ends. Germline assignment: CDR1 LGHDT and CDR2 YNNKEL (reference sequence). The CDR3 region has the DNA TGTGCCAGCAGCCAAGTTAGAGGAGATACGCAGTATTTT. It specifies CASSQVRGDTQYF.

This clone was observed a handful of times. CDR3 amino acids: CASSLRRDRDDQPQHF. The CDR3 nucleotides are TGTGCCAGCAGCCTAAGGAGGGACAGGGACGATCAGCCCCAGCATTTT. The chain combines TRBV7-8 with TRBJ1-5; 9 nucleotides agree with TRBD1. The CDR3 totals 16 residues. Germline V gives CDR1 SGHVS, CDR2 FQNEAQ. V gave up 5 bases and J gave up 5 bases; unmatched junction bases: 10.

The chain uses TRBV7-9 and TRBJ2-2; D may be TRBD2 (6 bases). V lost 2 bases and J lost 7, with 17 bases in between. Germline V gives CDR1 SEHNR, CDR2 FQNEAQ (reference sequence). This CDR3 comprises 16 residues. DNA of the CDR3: TGTGCCAGCAGCTTAATCCAAACTAGCTTCGGCGGGGAGCTGTTTTTT. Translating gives CASSLIQTSFGGELFF.

The CDR3 bases are TGTGCCAGCAGTGGGACTAGCGGGGGGGCCTTATCCAATGAGCAGTTCTTC. Encoded protein: CASSGTSGGALSNEQFF. The rearrangement joins TRBV2 to TRBJ2-1; 15 positions agree with TRBD2. This CDR3 has 17 residues. V gave up 4 bases and J gave up 6 bases; unmatched junction bases: 7. Germline CDR1 SNHLY, CDR2 FYNNEI.

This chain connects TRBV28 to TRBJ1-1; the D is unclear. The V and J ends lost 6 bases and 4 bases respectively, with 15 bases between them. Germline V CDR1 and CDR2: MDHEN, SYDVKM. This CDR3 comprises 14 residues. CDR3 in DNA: TGTGCCAGCAGCCCAGGTGGGAGGTCCACTGAAGCTTTCTTT. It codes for CASSPGGRSTEAFF. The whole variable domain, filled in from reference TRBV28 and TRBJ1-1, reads DVKVTQSSRYLVKRTGEKVFLECVQDMDHENMFWYRQDPGLGLRLIYFSYDVKMKEKGDIPEGYSVSREKKERFSLILESASTNQTSMYLCASSPGGRSTEAFFGQGTRLTVV.

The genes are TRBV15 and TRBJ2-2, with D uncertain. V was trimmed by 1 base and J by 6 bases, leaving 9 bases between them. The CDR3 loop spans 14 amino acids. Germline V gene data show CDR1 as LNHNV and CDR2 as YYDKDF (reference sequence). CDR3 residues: CATSRVSSSGELFF. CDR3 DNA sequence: TGTGCCACCAGCAGAGTAAGCTCATCCGGGGAGCTGTTTTTT.

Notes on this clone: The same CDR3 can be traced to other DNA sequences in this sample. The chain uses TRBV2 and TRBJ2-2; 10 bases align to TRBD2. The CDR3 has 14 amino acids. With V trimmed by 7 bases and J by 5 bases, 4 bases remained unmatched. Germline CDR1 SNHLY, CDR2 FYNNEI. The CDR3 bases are TGTGCCAGCATCCAGCGGGGGGGAACCGGGGAGCTGTTTTTT. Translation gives CASIQRGGTGELFF.